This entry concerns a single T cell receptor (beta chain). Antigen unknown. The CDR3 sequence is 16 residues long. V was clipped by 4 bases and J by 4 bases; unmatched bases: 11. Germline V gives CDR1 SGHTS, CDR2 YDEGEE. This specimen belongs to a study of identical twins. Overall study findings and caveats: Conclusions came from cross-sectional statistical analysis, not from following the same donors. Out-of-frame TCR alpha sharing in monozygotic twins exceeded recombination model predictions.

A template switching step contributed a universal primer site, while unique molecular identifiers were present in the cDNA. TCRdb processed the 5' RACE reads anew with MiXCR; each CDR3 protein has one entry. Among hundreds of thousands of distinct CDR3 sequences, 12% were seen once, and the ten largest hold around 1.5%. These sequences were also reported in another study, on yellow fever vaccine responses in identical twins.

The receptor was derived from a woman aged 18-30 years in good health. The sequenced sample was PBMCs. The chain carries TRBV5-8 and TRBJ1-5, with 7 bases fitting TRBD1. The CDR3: CASSTVGRGRNQPQHF. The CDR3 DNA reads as TGTGCCAGCAGCACGGTTGGGAGGGGGCGTAATCAGCCCCAGCATTTT.